The clone carrying this T cell receptor (beta chain) was observed at least ten times. Its antigen is as yet unknown. The CDR3 loop spans 15 amino acids. Trimming stripped 1 base from V and 7 bases from J, with 11 bases between. Germline V gives CDR1 SGHVS, CDR2 FNYEAQ. cDNA carried unique molecular identifiers, and a universal primer site was added by template switching. TCRdb used MiXCR to reprocess the 5' RACE reads, holding one entry per CDR3 protein. The sample lists some 460,000 distinct CDR3 sequences; 12% to 15% were seen once. The sample is drawn from a study of identical twins. Findings of the study overall: Out-of-frame alpha sequences common to twins exhibited an excess of low generation probability.

All of the donors were Caucasians in good health. The same data also went into a second study, on yellow fever vaccine responses in identical twins.

The origin of this receptor is a young woman in good health. The V gene is TRBV7-6, the J gene TRBJ1-6; D is unclear. Material: CD4+ T cells sorted from blood. CDR3 nucleotide sequence: TGTGCCAGCAGCTTAGGTGTGGCGCAGAATTCACCCCTCCACTTT. It yields the protein CASSLGVAQNSPLHF. The variable domain in full, completed from reference TRBV7-6 and TRBJ1-6, reads GAGVSQSPRYKVTKRGQDVALRCDPISGHVSLYWYRQALGQGPEFLTYFNYEAQQDKSGLPNDRFSAERPEGSISTLTIQRTEQRDSAMYRCASSLGVAQNSPLHFGNGTRLTVT.